This T cell receptor (beta chain) appears in the sequencing data of a study of cytomegalovirus exposure and HLA in healthy donors. About the study: Unique TCR beta sequences numbering about 100 million came from 190 million or so T cells in an earlier analysis. Study-wide points: The productive fraction for most TCR beta V segments was about 87% or about 30% in an earlier analysis.

This CDR3 contains 16 residues. The V gene's germline CDR1 is SNHLY and CDR2 FYNNEI. The junction had 7 bases not matched to a gene; V was cut back by 3 bases and J by 4 bases. Healthy bone marrow donors made up the donor group. A note on this clone: What it binds is not known.

Use of 60 Vbeta and 13 Jbeta primers characterized the PCR. Measured with immunoSEQ multiplex PCR; TCRdb has only the in-frame clones, and not every one. The data show about 110,000 clones, roughly 68% seen once. This clonotype was obtained from a woman aged 25 to 39 in good health and CMV-seronegative. Material: PBMCs. The chain employs TRBV2 and TRBJ1-4; 8 bases fit TRBD1. Here the CDR3 DNA reads TGTGCCAGCAGTGAGCCGACAGGGGCGTATAATGAAAAACTGTTTTTT. As protein: CASSEPTGAYNEKLFF. Supplemented by reference TRBV2 and TRBJ1-4, the full variable domain reads EPEVTQTPSHQVTQMGQEVILRCVPISNHLYFYWYRQILGQKVEFLVSFYNNEISEKSEIFDDQFSVERPDGSNFTLKIRSTKLEDSAMYFCASSEPTGAYNEKLFFGSGTQLSVL.